Listed below are T cell receptor beta chains from one sample, sequenced in a study of PD-L1 blockade in urothelial cancer. TCRdb's table, derived via immunoSEQ multiplex PCR, lists solely in-frame clones and lacks some. The sample has some 45,000 clones; roughly 90% are singletons. The sequencing used PBMCs, collected around atezolizumab (anti-PD-L1) treatment. The receptors were gathered from a donor at least 40 years old with urothelial cancer. The CDR3 runs from the conserved cysteine through the conserved F or W. The order of the fields is clone size, J gene, D gene, V gene, CDR3 protein, CDR3 DNA. A D gene is named only where the DNA matches it firmly. Some rows mark clone size as missing; the rest say once, few, many or name a class of expanded clone.

>NA|TRBJ2-7|TRBD2|TRBV7-3
CASSGGGNSYEQYF
TGTGCCAGCAGCGGGGGGGGAAACTCCTACGAGCAGTACTTC
>NA|TRBJ2-7|NA|TRBV28
CASSLYSGPDPFPYEQYF
TGTGCCAGCAGTTTATACTCAGGCCCAGACCCCTTCCCTTACGAGCAGTACTTC
>NA|TRBJ2-3|NA|TRBV27
CASSSWGGTDTQYF
TGTGCCAGCAGTTCCTGGGGGGGCACAGATACGCAGTATTTT
>NA|TRBJ1-2|NA|TRBV6-1
CASSEAAGELGRYTF
TGTGCCAGCAGTGAAGCGGCAGGGGAACTTGGTCGGTACACCTTC
>NA|TRBJ2-3|NA|TRBV7-3
CASSLGRGTDTQYF
TGTGCCAGCAGCTTGGGCAGGGGAACAGATACGCAGTATTTT
>once|TRBJ2-1|NA|TRBV29-1
CSVGTADEQFF
TGCAGCGTTGGAACGGCGGATGAGCAGTTCTTC
>NA|TRBJ2-1|TRBD1|TRBV5-1
CASSSWTGVDEQFF
TGCGCCAGCAGCTCCTGGACAGGGGTCGATGAGCAGTTCTTC
>NA|TRBJ1-1|TRBD1|TRBV10-2
CASSRDRLSEAFF
TGCGCCAGCAGTCGGGACAGACTCTCTGAAGCTTTCTTT
>NA|TRBJ2-1|TRBD2|TRBV7-9
CASSSGLADHEQFF
TGTGCCAGCAGCTCCGGACTAGCCGACCATGAGCAGTTCTTC
>NA|TRBJ2-1|TRBD1|TRBV9
CASSPTDRNHNEQFF
TGTGCCAGCAGCCCTACGGACAGGAATCACAATGAGCAGTTCTTC
>once|TRBJ2-7|TRBD1|TRBV7-2
CASSLDRARYEQYF
TGTGCCAGCAGTTTAGACAGGGCGAGGTACGAGCAGTACTTC
>NA|TRBJ1-2|NA|TRBV28
CASSLSPGVGAHGYTF
TGTGCCAGCAGTTTATCCCCCGGGGTCGGAGCGCATGGCTACACCTTC
>NA|TRBJ2-2|NA|TRBV7-6
CASSLAQGIPNTGELFF
TGTGCCAGCAGCTTAGCGCAGGGGATACCGAACACCGGGGAGCTGTTTTTT
>NA|TRBJ1-1|NA|TRBV7-2
CASSLIWNTEAFF
TGTGCCAGCAGCCTTATCTGGAACACTGAAGCTTTCTTT
>once|TRBJ1-4|NA|TRBV7-6
CASSLATEGIEKLFF
TGTGCCAGCAGCTTAGCCACGGAGGGGATTGAAAAACTGTTTTTT
>NA|TRBJ2-2|NA|TRBV5-1
CASSLGGTVNTGELFF
TGCGCCAGCAGCTTAGGAGGGACAGTTAACACCGGGGAGCTGTTTTTT
>NA|TRBJ1-3|NA|TRBV29-1
CSVEGPGSGNTIYF
TGCAGCGTTGAAGGCCCAGGCTCTGGAAACACCATATATTTT
>NA|TRBJ2-3|TRBD2|TRBV18
CASSPGLGRGMRTDTQYF
TGTGCCAGCTCACCAGGACTAGGGCGAGGTATGAGAACAGATACGCAGTATTTT
>few|TRBJ2-5|NA|TRBV5-1
CASSLGGSRGYQETQYF
TGCGCCAGCAGCTTGGGAGGGTCTAGGGGGTACCAAGAGACCCAGTACTTC
>NA|TRBJ2-1|TRBD2|TRBV18
CASSPGLADNEQFF
TGTGCCAGCTCACCGGGACTAGCGGACAATGAGCAGTTCTTC
>NA|TRBJ2-7|TRBD1|TRBV6-1
CASRDRGEQYF
TGTGCCAGCAGGGACAGGGGCGAGCAGTACTTC
>once|TRBJ2-2|TRBD1|TRBV7-3
CASSLTGTGGFGELFF
TGTGCCAGCAGCTTAACGGGGACAGGGGGCTTCGGGGAGCTGTTTTTT
>NA|TRBJ2-3|NA|TRBV19
CASSIGQGGRGTQYF
TGTGCCAGTAGTATCGGCCAGGGTGGCAGGGGTACGCAGTATTTT
>NA|TRBJ1-3|NA|TRBV6-5
CASSYSRQDSGNTIYF
TGTGCCAGCAGTTACTCGCGACAGGACTCTGGAAACACCATATATTTT
>NA|TRBJ1-1|NA|TRBV11-1
CAAQGRSTEAFF
TGTGCCGCCCAGGGTCGGAGCACTGAAGCTTTCTTT
>NA|TRBJ1-3|TRBD1|TRBV18
CASSPLGDRGTNTIYF
TGTGCCAGCTCACCGTTGGGGGACAGGGGAACAAACACCATATATTTT
>NA|TRBJ2-7|TRBD1|TRBV6-1
CASSERGVDRGPEF
TGTGCCAGCAGTGAAAGGGGCGTGGACAGGGGGCCCGAGTTC
>NA|TRBJ2-1|NA|TRBV18
CASSLGQPLDDEQFF
TGTGCCAGCTCCCTCGGACAGCCTTTGGATGATGAGCAGTTCTTC
>NA|TRBJ1-2|NA|TRBV29-1
CSVEGQTGARYGYTF
TGCAGCGTTGAAGGTCAGACCGGAGCCCGCTATGGCTACACCTTC
>NA|TRBJ2-3|NA|TRBV9
CASSAGDNSDTQYF
TGTGCCAGCAGCGCCGGGGACAACTCAGATACGCAGTATTTT
>NA|TRBJ1-2|NA|TRBV4-1
CASSQDGARRLDGYTF
TGCGCCAGCAGCCAAGATGGAGCCCGAAGACTGGATGGCTACACCTTC
>NA|TRBJ1-2|TRBD1|TRBV5-1
CASSPGGQGDGYTF
TGCGCCAGCAGCCCTGGAGGCCAGGGGGACGGCTACACCTTC
>few|TRBJ2-1|NA|TRBV4-3
CASSQAISGGTYNEQFF
TGCGCCAGCAGCCAAGCTATTAGCGGAGGGACCTACAATGAGCAGTTCTTC
>NA|TRBJ1-5|TRBD1|TRBV29-1
CSELTGGNQPQHF
TGCAGCGAGCTGACAGGGGGCAATCAGCCCCAGCATTTT
>NA|TRBJ2-1|TRBD2|TRBV4-3
CASSLAGGFYNEQFF
TGCGCCAGCAGCCTAGCGGGAGGGTTCTACAATGAGCAGTTCTTC
>NA|TRBJ2-7|TRBD2|TRBV28
CASSLTGTSGSYEQYF
TGTGCCAGCAGTTTAACCGGGACTAGCGGTTCCTACGAGCAGTACTTC
>few|TRBJ2-7|NA|TRBV18
CASSPGGASSYEQYF
TGTGCCAGCTCACCAGGGGGGGCCAGCTCCTACGAGCAGTACTTC
>NA|TRBJ2-1|TRBD2|TRBV7-3
CASSLLAGNYNEQFF
TGTGCCAGCAGCCTCCTAGCGGGTAACTACAATGAGCAGTTCTTC